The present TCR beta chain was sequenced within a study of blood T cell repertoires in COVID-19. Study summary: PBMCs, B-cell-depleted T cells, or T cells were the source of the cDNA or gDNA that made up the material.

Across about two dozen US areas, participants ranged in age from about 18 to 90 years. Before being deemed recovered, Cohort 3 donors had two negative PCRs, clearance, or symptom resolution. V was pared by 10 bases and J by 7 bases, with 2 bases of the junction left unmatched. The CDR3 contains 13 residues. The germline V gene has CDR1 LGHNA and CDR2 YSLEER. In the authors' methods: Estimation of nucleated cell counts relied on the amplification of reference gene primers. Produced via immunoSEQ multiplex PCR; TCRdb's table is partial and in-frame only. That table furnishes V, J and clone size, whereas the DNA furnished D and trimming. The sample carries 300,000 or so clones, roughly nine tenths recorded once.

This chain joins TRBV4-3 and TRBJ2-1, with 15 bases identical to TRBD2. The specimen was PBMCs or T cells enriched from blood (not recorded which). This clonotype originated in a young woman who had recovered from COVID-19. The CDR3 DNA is TGCGCCACTGGACTAGCGGGGGGGAATGAGCAGTTCTTC. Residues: CATGLAGGNEQFF.